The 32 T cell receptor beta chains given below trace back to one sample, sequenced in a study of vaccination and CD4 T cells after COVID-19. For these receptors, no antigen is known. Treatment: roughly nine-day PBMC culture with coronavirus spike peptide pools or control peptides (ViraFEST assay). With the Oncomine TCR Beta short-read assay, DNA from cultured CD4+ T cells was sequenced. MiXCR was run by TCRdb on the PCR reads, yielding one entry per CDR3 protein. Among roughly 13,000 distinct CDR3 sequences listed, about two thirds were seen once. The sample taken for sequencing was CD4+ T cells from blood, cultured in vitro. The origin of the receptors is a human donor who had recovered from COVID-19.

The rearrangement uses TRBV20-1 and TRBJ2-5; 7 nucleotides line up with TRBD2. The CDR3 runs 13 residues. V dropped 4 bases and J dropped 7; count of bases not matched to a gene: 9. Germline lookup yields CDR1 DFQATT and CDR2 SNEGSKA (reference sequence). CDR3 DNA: TGCAGTGCTACCTCGCCTCCGGGGGGGACCCAGTACTTC. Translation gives CSATSPPGGTQYF.

CDR3 loop: CSAQYGGGYYEQYF. Written as DNA, the CDR3 is TGCAGTGCCCAGTACGGGGGAGGTTACTACGAGCAGTACTTC. The rearrangement uses TRBV20-1 and TRBJ2-7; tentative D call: TRBD2 (6 bases). Looked up from germline, CDR1 is DFQATT and CDR2 is SNEGSKA (reference sequence). This CDR3 has 14 residues. The germline V and J ends were trimmed by 6 bases and 3 bases, with 18 bases remaining between them.

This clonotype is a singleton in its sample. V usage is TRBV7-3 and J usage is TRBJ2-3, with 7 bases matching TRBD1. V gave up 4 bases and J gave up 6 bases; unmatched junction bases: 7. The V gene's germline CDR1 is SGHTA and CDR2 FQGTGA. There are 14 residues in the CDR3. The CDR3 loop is CASSSRTGGDTQYF. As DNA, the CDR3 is TGTGCCAGCAGCTCACGGACAGGTGGCGATACGCAGTATTTT.

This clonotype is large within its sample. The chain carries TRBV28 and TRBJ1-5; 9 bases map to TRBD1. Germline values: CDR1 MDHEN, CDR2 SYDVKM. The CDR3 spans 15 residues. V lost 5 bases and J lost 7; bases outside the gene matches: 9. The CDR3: CASSAPGQGDQPQHF. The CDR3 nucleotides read TGTGCCAGCAGTGCTCCGGGACAGGGTGACCAGCCCCAGCATTTT.

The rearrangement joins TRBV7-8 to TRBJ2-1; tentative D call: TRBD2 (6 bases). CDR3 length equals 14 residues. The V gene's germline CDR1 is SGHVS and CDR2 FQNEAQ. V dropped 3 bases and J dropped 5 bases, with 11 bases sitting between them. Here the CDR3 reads CASSFRRDNNEQFF. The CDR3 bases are TGTGCCAGCAGCTTCCGGCGGGATAACAATGAGCAGTTCTTC.

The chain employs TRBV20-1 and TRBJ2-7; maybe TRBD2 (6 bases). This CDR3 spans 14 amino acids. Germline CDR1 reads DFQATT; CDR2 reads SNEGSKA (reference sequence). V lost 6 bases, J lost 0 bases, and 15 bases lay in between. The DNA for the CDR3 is TGCAGTGCAATCACCTACGGGAGCTCCTACGAGCAGTACTTC. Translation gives CSAITYGSSYEQYF.

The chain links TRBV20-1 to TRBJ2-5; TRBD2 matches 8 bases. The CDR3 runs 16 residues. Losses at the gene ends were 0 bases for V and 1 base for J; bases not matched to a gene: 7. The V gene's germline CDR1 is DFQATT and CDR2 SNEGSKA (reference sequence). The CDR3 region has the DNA TGCAGTGCTAGAGATGTTTCGGGAGGGGCCCAAGAGACCCAGTACTTC. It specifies CSARDVSGGAQETQYF.

Here the CDR3 reads CAQGIVAQGYGYTF. The CDR3 DNA follows: TGTGCCCAGGGGATAGTAGCACAGGGATATGGCTACACCTTC. The chain combines TRBV12-3 or TRBV12-4 with TRBJ1-2; possibly TRBD1 for D (6 bases). Trimming cost V 11 bases and J 5 bases, with 21 bases left between them. The CDR3 spans 14 residues.

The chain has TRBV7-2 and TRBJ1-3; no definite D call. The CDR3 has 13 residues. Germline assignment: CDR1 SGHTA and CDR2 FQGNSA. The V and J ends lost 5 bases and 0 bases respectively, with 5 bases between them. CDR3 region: CASSPFSGNTIYF. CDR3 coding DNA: TGTGCCAGCAGCCCGTTCTCTGGAAACACCATATATTTT. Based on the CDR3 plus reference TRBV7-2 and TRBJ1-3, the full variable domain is GAGVSQSPSNKVTEKGKDVELRCDPISGHTALYWYRQSLGQGLEFLIYFQGNSAPDKSGLPSDRFSAERTGGSVSTLTIQRTQQEDSAVYLCASSPFSGNTIYFGEGSWLTVV.

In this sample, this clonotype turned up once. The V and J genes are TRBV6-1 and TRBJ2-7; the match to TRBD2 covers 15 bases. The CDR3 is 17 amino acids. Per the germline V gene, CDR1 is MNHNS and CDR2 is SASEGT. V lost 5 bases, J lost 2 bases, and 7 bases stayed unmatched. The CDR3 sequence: CASSLGLAGGYPYEQYF. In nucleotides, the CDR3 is TGTGCCAGCAGTCTCGGACTAGCGGGAGGGTATCCCTACGAGCAGTACTTC.

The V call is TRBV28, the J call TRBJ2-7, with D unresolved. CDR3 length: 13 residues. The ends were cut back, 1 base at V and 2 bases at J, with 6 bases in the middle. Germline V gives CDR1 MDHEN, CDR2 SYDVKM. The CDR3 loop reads CASSLSVAYEQYF. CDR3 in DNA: TGTGCCAGCAGTTTATCGGTCGCCTACGAGCAGTACTTC. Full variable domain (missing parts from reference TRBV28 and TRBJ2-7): DVKVTQSSRYLVKRTGEKVFLECVQDMDHENMFWYRQDPGLGLRLIYFSYDVKMKEKGDIPEGYSVSREKKERFSLILESASTNQTSMYLCASSLSVAYEQYFGPGTRLTVT.

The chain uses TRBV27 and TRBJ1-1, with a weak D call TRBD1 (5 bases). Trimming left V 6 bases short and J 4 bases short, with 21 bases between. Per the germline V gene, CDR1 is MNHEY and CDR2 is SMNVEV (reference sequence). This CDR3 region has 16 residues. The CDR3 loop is CASSLRHQGASTEAFF. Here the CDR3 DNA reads TGTGCCAGCAGCCTTCGGCACCAGGGTGCGAGCACTGAAGCTTTCTTT.

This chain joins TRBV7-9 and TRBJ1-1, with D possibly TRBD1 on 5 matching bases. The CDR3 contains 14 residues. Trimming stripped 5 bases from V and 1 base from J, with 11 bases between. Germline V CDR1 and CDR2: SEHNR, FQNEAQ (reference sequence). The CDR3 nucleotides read TGTGCCAGCAGCCCCCAGGGCAGGAACACTGAAGCTTTCTTT. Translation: CASSPQGRNTEAFF.

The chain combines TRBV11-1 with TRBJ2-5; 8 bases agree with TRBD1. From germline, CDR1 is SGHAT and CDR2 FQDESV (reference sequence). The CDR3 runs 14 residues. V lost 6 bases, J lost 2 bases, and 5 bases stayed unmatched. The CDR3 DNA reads TGTGCCAGCAGACCGGGACAGGTTCAAGAGACCCAGTACTTC. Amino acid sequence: CASRPGQVQETQYF.

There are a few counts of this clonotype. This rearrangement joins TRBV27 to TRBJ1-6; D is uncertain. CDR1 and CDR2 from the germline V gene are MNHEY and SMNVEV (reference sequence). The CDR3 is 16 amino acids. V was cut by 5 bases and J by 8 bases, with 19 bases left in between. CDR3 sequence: CASSKRRLSTDSPLHF. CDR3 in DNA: TGTGCCAGCAGTAAACGGCGGTTGAGTACGGATTCACCCCTCCACTTT.

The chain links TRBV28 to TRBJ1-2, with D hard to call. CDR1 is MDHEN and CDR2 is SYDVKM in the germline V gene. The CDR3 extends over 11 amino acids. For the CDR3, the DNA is TGTGTCTCCACCGATAACTATGGCTACACCTTC. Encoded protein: CVSTDNYGYTF.

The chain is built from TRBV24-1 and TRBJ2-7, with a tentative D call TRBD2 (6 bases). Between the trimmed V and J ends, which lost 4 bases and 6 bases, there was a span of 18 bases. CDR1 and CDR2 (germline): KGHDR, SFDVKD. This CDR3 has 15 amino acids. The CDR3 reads CATSDPGTSRGEQYF. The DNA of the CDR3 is TGTGCCACCAGTGACCCCGGGACTTCACGGGGCGAGCAGTACTTC.

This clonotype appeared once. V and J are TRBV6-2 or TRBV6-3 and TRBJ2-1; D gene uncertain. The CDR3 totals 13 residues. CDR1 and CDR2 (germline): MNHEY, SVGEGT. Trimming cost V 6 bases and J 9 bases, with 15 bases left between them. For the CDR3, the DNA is TGTGCCAGCAGCGATATCTACACCGGTGAGCAGTTCTTC. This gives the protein CASSDIYTGEQFF.

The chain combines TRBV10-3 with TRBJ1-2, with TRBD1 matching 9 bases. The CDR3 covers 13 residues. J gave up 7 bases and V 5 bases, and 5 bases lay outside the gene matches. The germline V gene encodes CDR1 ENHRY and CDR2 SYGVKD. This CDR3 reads CAISPGQGPGYTF. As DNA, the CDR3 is TGTGCCATCAGTCCGGGACAGGGCCCTGGCTACACCTTC.

CDR3 bases: TGTGCCAGTAGTATCGAGGACAGCGGCTATGGCTACACCTTC. It yields the protein CASSIEDSGYGYTF. The chain combines TRBV19 with TRBJ1-2, with D maybe TRBD1 (6 bases). This CDR3 contains 14 residues. The germline CDR1 and CDR2 sequences are LNHDA and SQIVND (reference sequence). Between the trimmed V and J ends, which lost 3 bases and 4 bases, there was a span of 12 bases.

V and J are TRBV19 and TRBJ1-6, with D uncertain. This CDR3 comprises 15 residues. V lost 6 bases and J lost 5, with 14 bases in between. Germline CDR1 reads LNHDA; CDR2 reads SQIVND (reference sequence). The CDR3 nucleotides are TGTGCCAGTAGCCCAATTTCTCGGAATAATTCACCCCTCCACTTT. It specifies CASSPISRNNSPLHF.

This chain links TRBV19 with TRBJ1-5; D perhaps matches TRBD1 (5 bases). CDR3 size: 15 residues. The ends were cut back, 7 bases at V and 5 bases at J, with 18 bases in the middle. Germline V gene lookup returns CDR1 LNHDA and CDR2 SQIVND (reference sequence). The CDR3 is CASTLADSRYQPQHF. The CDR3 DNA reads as TGTGCCAGTACTCTAGCCGACAGCCGATATCAGCCCCAGCATTTT. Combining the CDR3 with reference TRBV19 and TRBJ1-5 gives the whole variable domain DGGITQSPKYLFRKEGQNVTLSCEQNLNHDAMYWYRQDPGQGLRLIYYSQIVNDFQKGDIAEGYSVSREKKESFPLTVTSAQKNPTAFYLCASTLADSRYQPQHFGDGTRLSIL.

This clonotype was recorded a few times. CDR3 sequence: CASSNYEVRGAFF. DNA for the CDR3: TGTGCCAGCAGCAATTATGAAGTGAGGGGGGCTTTCTTT. The V gene is TRBV27, the J gene TRBJ1-1; tentatively, D is TRBD1 (6 bases). Germline assignment: CDR1 MNHEY and CDR2 SMNVEV (reference sequence). The CDR3 is 13 residues long. Deletions cut 6 bases from V and 11 bases from J, with 19 bases between.

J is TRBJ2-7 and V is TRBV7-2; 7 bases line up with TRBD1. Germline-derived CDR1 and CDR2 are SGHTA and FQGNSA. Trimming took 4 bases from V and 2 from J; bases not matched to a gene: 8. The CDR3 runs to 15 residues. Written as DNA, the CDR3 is TGTGCCAGCAGCTCGGGGACAGAAGCCCCCTACGAGCAGTACTTC. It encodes CASSSGTEAPYEQYF.

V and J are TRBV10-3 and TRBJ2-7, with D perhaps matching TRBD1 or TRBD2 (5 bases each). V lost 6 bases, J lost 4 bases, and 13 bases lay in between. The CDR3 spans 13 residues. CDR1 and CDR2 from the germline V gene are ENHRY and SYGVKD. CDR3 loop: CAIRGTGGYEQYF. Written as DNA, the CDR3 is TGTGCCATCAGAGGGACCGGTGGATACGAGCAGTACTTC.

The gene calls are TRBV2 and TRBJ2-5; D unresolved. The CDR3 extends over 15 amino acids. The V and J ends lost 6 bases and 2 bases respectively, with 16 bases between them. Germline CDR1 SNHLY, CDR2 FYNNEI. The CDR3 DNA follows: TGTGCCAGCAGCCGTTCAAGTGGAAAACAAGAGACCCAGTACTTC. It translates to CASSRSSGKQETQYF.

The CDR3, as DNA: TGTGCCAGCAGCTTGGGTGGGGCAGGTTCGGCAGATACGCAGTATTTT. This encodes CASSLGGAGSADTQYF. The chain joins TRBV11-3 to TRBJ2-3, with D possibly being TRBD1 (5 bases). Per the germline V gene, CDR1 is SGHNT and CDR2 is YENEEA. The CDR3 is 16 residues long. Trimming shortened V by 3 bases and J by 4 bases, and 17 bases separated the two germline ends. The variable domain in full, completed from reference TRBV11-3 and TRBJ2-3, reads EAGVVQSPRYKIIEKKQPVAFWCNPISGHNTLYWYLQNLGQGPELLIRYENEEAVDDSQLPKDRFSAERLKGVDSTLKIQPAELGDSAVYLCASSLGGAGSADTQYFGPGTRLTVL.

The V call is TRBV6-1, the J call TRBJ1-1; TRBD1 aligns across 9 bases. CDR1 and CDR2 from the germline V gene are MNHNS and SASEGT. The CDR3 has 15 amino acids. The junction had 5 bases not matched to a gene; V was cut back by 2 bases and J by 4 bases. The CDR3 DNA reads TGTGCCAGCAGTGAAAGGGGACAGGGTCCCACTGAAGCTTTCTTT. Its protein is CASSERGQGPTEAFF.

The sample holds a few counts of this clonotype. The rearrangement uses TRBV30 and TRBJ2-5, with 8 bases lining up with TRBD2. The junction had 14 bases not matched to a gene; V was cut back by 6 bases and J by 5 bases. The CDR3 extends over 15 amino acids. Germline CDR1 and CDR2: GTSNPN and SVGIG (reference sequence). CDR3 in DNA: TGTGCCTGCAATGGCGGAGCGGGAGCCCGCGAGACCCAGTACTTC. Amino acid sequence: CACNGGAGARETQYF.

The CDR3 is CASSLLWGAEAFF. As DNA, the CDR3 is TGTGCCAGCAGTTTACTGTGGGGGGCTGAAGCTTTCTTT. V usage is TRBV28 and J usage is TRBJ1-1; possible D gene TRBD1, 5 bases. Germline assignment: CDR1 MDHEN and CDR2 SYDVKM. The CDR3 contains 13 residues. V shed 2 bases and J shed 6 bases, with 10 bases lying between them.

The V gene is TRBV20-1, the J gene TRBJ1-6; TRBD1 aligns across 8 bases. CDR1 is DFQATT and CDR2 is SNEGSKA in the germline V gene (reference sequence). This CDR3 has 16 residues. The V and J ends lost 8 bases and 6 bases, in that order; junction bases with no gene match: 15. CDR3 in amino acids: CSLTGAAMVGNSPLHF. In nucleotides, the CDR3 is TGCAGTCTGACAGGGGCCGCAATGGTCGGTAATTCACCCCTCCACTTT.

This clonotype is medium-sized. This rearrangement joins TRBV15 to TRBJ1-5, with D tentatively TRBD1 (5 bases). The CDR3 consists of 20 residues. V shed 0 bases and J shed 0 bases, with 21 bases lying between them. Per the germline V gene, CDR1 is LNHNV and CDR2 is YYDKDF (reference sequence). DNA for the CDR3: TGTGCCACCAGCAGAGAATGGGGCAACCAACCCCCTTATAGCAATCAGCCCCAGCATTTT. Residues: CATSREWGNQPPYSNQPQHF.